A single sample is the source of the 10 T cell receptor beta chains below, sequenced in a study of T-cell memory formation after mild COVID-19. MiXCR was run by TCRdb on the 5' RACE reads, yielding one entry per CDR3 protein. Among 250,000 to 350,000 distinct CDR3 sequences, 15% were seen once, and the ten largest hold roughly 20%. Specimen: PBMCs or a T cell subset sorted from them (not recorded which). The receptors were sampled from a man aged 18 to 29 who had mild COVID-19 (a few samples of this study predate the infection). Cell type and time point are not known.

This clonotype was seen many times. The germline gene is not matched at one end of the junction; a read error may be the cause. The chain combines TRBV7-8 with TRBJ2-7, with D unclear. This CDR3 is built from 13 residues. Germline CDR1 SGHVS, CDR2 FQNEAQ. The chain's CDR3 is CASSPYTVVTLSF. The CDR3 coding sequence is TGTGCCAGCAGCCCATACACCGTCGTAACACTCAGTTTC.

There are a few counts of this clonotype. The V gene is TRBV5-1, the J gene TRBJ2-5; 10 nucleotides match TRBD2. CDR3 length: 15 amino acids. Trimming at V came to 2 bases and at J to 2 bases, leaving 3 bases not matched to a gene. The germline CDR1 and CDR2 sequences are SGHRS and YFSETQ. CDR3: CASSFYSGGQETQYF. In DNA, the CDR3 is TGCGCCAGCAGCTTCTATAGCGGGGGGCAAGAGACCCAGTACTTC.

This clonotype has a count of ten or more. The chain carries TRBV6-5 and TRBJ2-7; D assignment may be TRBD1 or TRBD2 (5 bases each). Trimming pared 2 bases from V and 4 bases from J, leaving 18 bases between. The CDR3 sequence is 16 residues long. The germline gives CDR1 MNHEY, CDR2 SVGAGI. The CDR3 sequence is CASSYRAGSFLYEQYF. The CDR3 region has the DNA TGTGCCAGCAGTTACCGGGCAGGGAGTTTTTTATACGAGCAGTACTTC.

This clonotype was counted between two and nine times. The rearrangement joins TRBV12-3 or TRBV12-4 to TRBJ2-1; D ambiguous. The CDR3 consists of 14 residues. Trimming removed 5 bases at V and 7 bases at J, with 15 bases between. DNA for the CDR3: TGTGCCAGCAGTCCCAACCTCCGGGTAAATGAGCAGTTCTTC. Encoded protein: CASSPNLRVNEQFF.

The J gene is TRBJ2-1, the V gene TRBV11-2, with D uncertain. CDR3 length: 14 residues. Germline V gives CDR1 SGHAT, CDR2 FQNNGV. The V end lost 8 bases, the J end lost 7 bases, and 18 bases lay between the germline ends. The CDR3 sequence is CASCRSYGPNEQFF. The CDR3 DNA reads as TGTGCCAGCTGCCGGTCATACGGTCCTAATGAGCAGTTCTTC.

This clonotype was detected a few times. V usage is TRBV20-1 and J usage is TRBJ2-7; 8 bases are shared with TRBD2. CDR3 length: 12 residues. The trim removed 6 bases at V and 6 bases at J, leaving 7 bases unmatched. CDR1 DFQATT and CDR2 SNEGSKA come from the germline V gene (reference sequence). For the CDR3, the DNA is TGCAGTGCCCCGGGGGGGTTGAGCGAGCAGTACGTC. Its translation: CSAPGGLSEQYV.

V usage is TRBV5-5 and J usage is TRBJ2-2; D tentatively fits TRBD1 or TRBD2 (5 bases each). The ends were cut back, 4 bases at V and 0 bases at J, with 13 bases in the middle. Germline CDR1 SGHKS, CDR2 YYEKEE (reference sequence). There are 16 residues in the CDR3. The CDR3: CASSPGRKTNTGELFF. CDR3 bases: TGTGCCAGCAGCCCGGGGCGGAAGACGAACACCGGGGAGCTGTTTTTT.

In this sample, this clonotype turned up many times. V is TRBV6-5 and J is TRBJ2-5, with no clear D. This CDR3 has 12 residues. The germline V and J ends were trimmed by 8 bases and 3 bases, with 10 bases remaining between them. From germline, CDR1 is MNHEY and CDR2 SVGAGI. The CDR3 sequence is CASSSGEETQYF. Written as DNA, the CDR3 is TGTGCCAGCTCTTCAGGTGAAGAGACCCAGTACTTC.

V usage is TRBV7-2 and J usage is TRBJ1-1; 10 nucleotides match TRBD1. The germline V gene has CDR1 SGHTA and CDR2 FQGNSA. The V and J ends lost 5 bases and 6 bases, in that order; junction bases with no gene match: 9. This CDR3 comprises 15 residues. This CDR3 is CASSPTGTGVPEAFF. CDR3 nucleotides: TGTGCCAGCAGCCCAACCGGGACAGGGGTCCCTGAAGCTTTCTTT.

The chain combines TRBV5-6 with TRBJ2-7; D is undetermined. Trimming took 1 base from V and 8 from J, leaving 13 bases between them. From germline, CDR1 is SGHDT and CDR2 YYEEEE. The CDR3 length is 13 residues. The DNA for the CDR3 is TGTGCCAGCAGCTTGCTGGCAGGCGGTAAGCAGTACGTC. Translated, it gives CASSLLAGGKQYV.